This passage covers 21 T cell receptor beta chains from one sample sequenced in a study of blood T cell repertoires in COVID-19. The table came from immunoSEQ multiplex PCR; TCRdb's copy has only in-frame clones and leaves some out. The table shows about 400,000 clones, with around nine tenths occurring only once. The sample taken for sequencing was peripheral blood. These receptors all stem from a human donor in a cohort sampled during active COVID-19.

The rearrangement links TRBV3-1 (or the pseudogene TRBV3-2) to TRBJ2-2, with D tentatively TRBD2 (7 bases). Germline V lookup: CDR1 LGHDT, CDR2 YNNKEL (reference sequence). The CDR3 extends over 18 amino acids. Trimming took 4 bases from V and 3 from J, leaving 21 bases between them. CDR3: CASSPAVWEGGDTGELFF. The CDR3 DNA is TGTGCCAGCAGCCCCGCCGTGTGGGAGGGGGGAGACACCGGGGAGCTGTTTTTT.

The count of this clone is one. The chain carries TRBV18 and TRBJ2-7; TRBD1 matches at 9 bases. V lost 5 bases and J lost 3; bases outside the gene matches: 2. This CDR3 region has 13 residues. Germline V gene lookup returns CDR1 KGHSH and CDR2 LQKENI. The CDR3: CASSSGQGYEQYF. CDR3 bases: TGTGCCAGCTCATCGGGACAGGGCTACGAGCAGTACTTC.

The chain carries TRBV4-2 and TRBJ2-1, with 16 bases lining up with TRBD2. Germline V CDR1 and CDR2: LGHNA, YNFKEQ. V shed 4 bases, J shed 5 bases, and the junction held 11 bases outside the gene matches. This CDR3 is built from 19 residues. CDR3 DNA sequence: TGTGCCAGCAGCCCACAAGGGACTAGCGGGGGGGCCGGCCACAATGAGCAGTTCTTC. It is translated as CASSPQGTSGGAGHNEQFF.

The chain couples TRBV3-1 (or the pseudogene TRBV3-2) to TRBJ2-1; possibly TRBD2 for D (5 bases). CDR1 is LGHDT and CDR2 is YNNKEL in the germline V gene (reference sequence). The CDR3 is 14 amino acids. Trimming left V 0 bases short and J 6 bases short, with 9 bases between. The DNA for the CDR3 is TGTGCCAGCAGCCAAGATAGCAGCGGCAATGAGCAGTTCTTC. It yields the protein CASSQDSSGNEQFF.

V and J are TRBV6-5 and TRBJ2-7; 9 bases map to TRBD2. Trimming removed 2 bases from V and 6 bases from J; junction bases left unmatched: 5. The CDR3 is 14 amino acids. The germline gives CDR1 MNHEY, CDR2 SVGAGI. This CDR3 reads CASSYRGGRGEQYF. CDR3 in DNA: TGTGCCAGCAGTTACCGAGGCGGGAGGGGCGAGCAGTACTTC.

This chain joins TRBV28 and TRBJ1-2; TRBD1 matches 7 bases. With V trimmed by 6 bases and J by 4 bases, 8 bases remained unmatched. CDR3 size: 14 residues. Germline-derived CDR1 and CDR2 are MDHEN and SYDVKM. The CDR3 region has the DNA TGTGCCAGCAGGCGACAGGGATCGAGCTATGGCTACACCTTC. Translating gives CASRRQGSSYGYTF.

J is TRBJ2-2 and V is TRBV9; D is uncertain. Looked up from germline, CDR1 is SGDLS and CDR2 is YYNGEE. The CDR3 runs 16 residues. The V and J ends lost 0 bases and 7 bases respectively, with 16 bases between them. In nucleotides, the CDR3 is TGTGCCAGCAGCGTAGGGTACCGAGGTTATGTCGGGGAGCTGTTTTTT. Translated, it gives CASSVGYRGYVGELFF.

The gene calls are TRBV7-9 and TRBJ1-5; D not certain. The germline V gene encodes CDR1 SEHNR and CDR2 FQNEAQ (reference sequence). V was trimmed by 1 base and J by 3 bases, leaving 10 bases between them. This CDR3 is 15 amino acids long. The CDR3 region is CASSLGAGANQPQHF. DNA of the CDR3: TGTGCCAGCAGCTTAGGGGCAGGTGCCAATCAGCCCCAGCATTTT.

The chain carries TRBV5-1 and TRBJ2-1; 14 nucleotides match TRBD2. Germline V lookup: CDR1 SGHRS, CDR2 YFSETQ. The V gene end was trimmed by 2 bases and the J gene end by 0 bases; junction bases not matched to a gene: 10. There are 20 residues in the CDR3. CDR3 DNA: TGCGCCAGCAGCTTCCGCGGGACTAGCGGGGGCCGAAGCTCCTACAATGAGCAGTTCTTC. The encoded protein is CASSFRGTSGGRSSYNEQFF.

This rearrangement joins TRBV27 to TRBJ2-7; TRBD2 matches at 11 bases. With 6 bases clipped from V and 2 bases from J, the junction kept 3 bases outside the gene matches. CDR3 length: 14 amino acids. Germline CDR1 MNHEY, CDR2 SMNVEV (reference sequence). CDR3 loop: CASRMTSGAYEQYF. The CDR3, as DNA: TGTGCCAGCAGGATGACTAGCGGGGCCTACGAGCAGTACTTC.

This chain links TRBV28 with TRBJ1-2; 7 bases are a match to TRBD1. Germline values: CDR1 MDHEN, CDR2 SYDVKM. This CDR3 comprises 14 residues. Germline trimming cut 6 bases from V and 5 bases from J; bases unmatched to any gene: 9. For the CDR3, the DNA is TGTGCCAGCAGCCAACCGGACAGGACTTATGGCTACACCTTC. It is translated as CASSQPDRTYGYTF.

The rearrangement uses TRBV12-3 or TRBV12-4 and TRBJ2-5; TRBD2 might be the D (6 bases). V gave up 5 bases and J gave up 5 bases, with 12 bases separating them. The CDR3 totals 13 residues. Here the CDR3 reads CASSLGGGETQYF. For the CDR3, the DNA is TGTGCCAGCAGTCTGGGTGGGGGGGAGACCCAGTACTTC.

This clone was picked up one time. The chain links TRBV19 to TRBJ2-7, with 12 bases aligning to TRBD2. The CDR3 runs 15 residues. Unmatched junction bases numbered 7, after V lost 5 bases and J lost 5 bases. Germline loops: CDR1 LNHDA, CDR2 SQIVND (reference sequence). CDR3: CASSLKTSGRNEQYF. The CDR3 nucleotides read TGTGCCAGTAGTCTAAAGACTAGCGGGAGAAACGAGCAGTACTTC.

The V and J genes are TRBV5-1 and TRBJ2-7; possible D gene TRBD1, 8 bases. The V and J ends lost 0 bases and 5 bases respectively, with 15 bases between them. Per the germline V gene, CDR1 is SGHRS and CDR2 is YFSETQ. The CDR3 totals 15 residues. Here the CDR3 DNA reads TGCGCCAGCAGCTTGGCCAGGACAGGGAGGGACGAGCAGTACTTC. This translates into CASSLARTGRDEQYF.

In regard to this clone: An end of the junction does not agree with germline; a read error may underlie this. As DNA, the CDR3 is TGTGCTAGCAGCTTAGGTGTAAGCGGGGGGGCCATGGAGACCCAGTACTTC. This codes for CASSLGVSGGAMETQYF. V gene TRBV7-7 combines with J gene TRBJ2-5; 10 bases are a match to TRBD2. This CDR3 contains 17 residues. Germline CDR1 and CDR2: SSHAT and FNYEAQ (reference sequence). Full variable domain (outside the CDR3, taken from reference TRBV7-7 and TRBJ2-5): GAGVSQSPRYKVTKRGQDVTLRCDPISSHATLYWYQQALGQGPEFLTYFNYEAQPDKSGLPSDRFSAERPEGSISTLTIQRTEQRDSAMYRCASSLGVSGGAMETQYFGPGTRLLVL.

This rearrangement joins TRBV28 to TRBJ1-5, with 9 bases identical to TRBD1. The germline gives CDR1 MDHEN, CDR2 SYDVKM. The CDR3 spans 16 residues. The V gene end was trimmed by 5 bases and the J gene end by 1 base; junction bases not matched to a gene: 6. The DNA of the CDR3 is TGTGCCAGCAGTGTACAGGGGGCGCCGAGCAATCAGCCCCAGCATTTT. This codes for CASSVQGAPSNQPQHF.

A few counts support this clone. The rearrangement links TRBV25-1 to TRBJ2-7, with TRBD2 identical over 10 bases. The CDR3 runs to 16 residues. Germline V CDR1 and CDR2: MGHDK, SYGVNS. V gave up 3 bases and J gave up 2 bases; unmatched junction bases: 7. CDR3 protein: CASSDSSGSAAYEQYF. CDR3 nucleotides: TGTGCCAGCAGTGACTCTAGCGGGAGCGCGGCCTACGAGCAGTACTTC.

The chain employs TRBV5-1 and TRBJ1-6; D is ambiguous. The V gene lost 6 bases and the J gene lost 8 bases, with 15 bases spanning the gap. Germline assignment: CDR1 SGHRS and CDR2 YFSETQ. The CDR3 extends over 14 amino acids. The CDR3 DNA follows: TGCGCCAGCAAGGCGAGTGACTTCTATTCACCCCTCCACTTT. Translation: CASKASDFYSPLHF.

This clone was detected once. The chain carries TRBV10-3 and TRBJ2-1; TRBD1 aligns across 8 bases. Germline CDR1 ENHRY, CDR2 SYGVKD. J lost 6 bases, V lost 10 bases, and 5 bases had no gene match. The CDR3 extends over 12 amino acids. CDR3 region: CATTGEVNEQFF. The CDR3 coding sequence is TGTGCCACGACAGGGGAGGTCAATGAGCAGTTCTTC.

A few counts support this clone. This chain links TRBV7-9 with TRBJ1-4; 11 nucleotides agree with TRBD1. Germline CDR1 is SEHNR and CDR2 is FQNEAQ (reference sequence). This CDR3 has 14 residues. The ends lost 4 bases at V and 7 bases at J; junction bases unmatched: 2. DNA for the CDR3: TGTGCCAGCAGCTCGGGACAGGGGGTTGAAAAACTGTTTTTT. Its translation: CASSSGQGVEKLFF.

The chain uses TRBV5-3 and TRBJ1-4, with TRBD1 matching over 10 bases. TRBV5-3 is designated an ORF whose function remains uncertain. The CDR3 sequence is 17 residues long. V gave up 4 bases and J gave up 6 bases; unmatched junction bases: 12. The CDR3 region has the DNA TGTGCCAGAAGCCCCCGGGACAGGGGACGGTTTCATGAAAAACTGTTTTTT. Its protein product is CARSPRDRGRFHEKLFF.